This entry lists 13 T cell receptor beta chains sequenced from one sample in a study of PD-1 blockade in classical Hodgkin lymphoma. Time point here: cycle 4 day 1 (C4D1), after six to seven weeks of nivolumab. All the patients suffered relapse after autologous stem cell transplantation, and brentuximab vedotin exposure differed. By magnetic negative selection, CD8+ T cells were isolated from the thawed PBMCs. Sequencing was performed with immunoSEQ multiplex PCR; in TCRdb, only in-frame clones are kept and a portion is missing. The sample lists around 3,000 clones, about three quarters occurring once. The specimen comprised CD8+ T cells from blood, sampled before the fourth cycle of nivolumab. All receptors derive from a human donor with classical Hodgkin lymphoma.

This clone was picked up a small number of times. This sequence joins TRBV28 and TRBJ2-1; TRBD2 is a possible D gene (5 bases). Germline V CDR1 and CDR2: MDHEN, SYDVKM. V was clipped by 5 bases and J by 4 bases, with 15 bases between them. The CDR3 consists of 15 residues. The CDR3 sequence: CASSTIGEQYNEQFF. The CDR3 region has the DNA TGTGCCAGCAGTACCATCGGGGAACAGTACAATGAGCAGTTCTTC. Complete variable domain (other parts from reference TRBV28 and TRBJ2-1): DVKVTQSSRYLVKRTGEKVFLECVQDMDHENMFWYRQDPGLGLRLIYFSYDVKMKEKGDIPEGYSVSREKKERFSLILESASTNQTSMYLCASSTIGEQYNEQFFGPGTRLTVL.

This sequence joins TRBV5-6 and TRBJ1-2; tentative D call: TRBD1 (6 bases). Germline CDR1 and CDR2: SGHDT and YYEEEE. V dropped 3 bases and J dropped 5 bases, with 11 bases sitting between them. The CDR3 spans 13 residues. The CDR3 DNA reads TGTGCCAGCAGCTCTGGACAGAGATATGGCTACACCTTC. Amino acid sequence: CASSSGQRYGYTF.

The J gene is TRBJ2-5, the V gene TRBV6-5, with 10 bases fitting TRBD2. The CDR3 contains 15 residues. Germline V gene data show CDR1 as MNHEY and CDR2 as SVGAGI. The V and J ends lost 2 bases and 4 bases, in that order; junction bases with no gene match: 4. CDR3 nucleotides: TGTGCCAGCAGTTACGCTAGCGGGAGTTCAGAGACCCAGTACTTC. It specifies CASSYASGSSETQYF.

This clone is termed medium-sized. V is TRBV7-6 and J is TRBJ2-7; 13 nucleotides line up with TRBD2. The germline V gene has CDR1 SGHVS and CDR2 FNYEAQ. Unmatched junction bases numbered 5, after V lost 5 bases and J lost 4 bases. This CDR3 has 15 residues. CDR3 sequence: CASSAGTSGTYEQYF. CDR3 in DNA: TGTGCCAGCAGCGCAGGGACTAGCGGGACGTACGAGCAGTACTTC. The complete variable domain, with remaining parts taken from reference TRBV7-6 and TRBJ2-7, reads GAGVSQSPRYKVTKRGQDVALRCDPISGHVSLYWYRQALGQGPEFLTYFNYEAQQDKSGLPNDRFSAERPEGSISTLTIQRTEQRDSAMYRCASSAGTSGTYEQYFGPGTRLTVT.

The chain uses TRBV28 and TRBJ2-7, with 11 bases lining up with TRBD2. CDR1 and CDR2 (germline): MDHEN, SYDVKM. CDR3 length: 16 residues. With V trimmed by 2 bases and J by 4 bases, 7 bases remained unmatched. The CDR3 loop is CASSLELAGGPYEQYF. The CDR3 DNA sequence: TGTGCCAGCAGTTTAGAGTTAGCGGGAGGGCCATACGAGCAGTACTTC.

The V call is TRBV15, the J call TRBJ1-2; D may be TRBD1 (5 bases). The CDR3 has 14 amino acids. With 0 bases removed from V and 6 bases from J, the gap between germline ends came to 11 bases. Germline loops: CDR1 LNHNV, CDR2 YYDKDF (reference sequence). In DNA, the CDR3 is TGTGCCACCAGCAGAGATGGCAGGGAAGATGGCTACACCTTC. Translated, it gives CATSRDGREDGYTF.

The chain has TRBV6-5 and TRBJ1-4, with TRBD1 identical over 9 bases. The V gene end was trimmed by 0 bases and the J gene end by 8 bases; junction bases not matched to a gene: 4. Germline V lookup: CDR1 MNHEY, CDR2 SVGAGI. The CDR3 extends over 15 amino acids. The CDR3 loop reads CASSYSTGGAEKLFF. CDR3 nucleotide sequence: TGTGCCAGCAGTTACTCGACAGGGGGGGCAGAAAAACTGTTTTTT.

This chain joins TRBV15 and TRBJ2-5; 9 positions agree with TRBD2. CDR1 and CDR2 (germline): LNHNV, YYDKDF (reference sequence). The CDR3 has 19 amino acids. The V gene end was trimmed by 1 base and the J gene end by 2 bases; junction bases not matched to a gene: 14. CDR3 nucleotide sequence: TGTGCCACCAGCAGAGCGAGCGGGAGGCAGATTACAGTACAAGAGACCCAGTACTTC. Its protein is CATSRASGRQITVQETQYF.

The chain couples TRBV28 to TRBJ2-2; D may correspond to TRBD1 or TRBD2 (5 bases each). Trimming removed 5 bases at V and 1 base at J, with 14 bases between. CDR3 length equals 16 residues. From germline, CDR1 is MDHEN and CDR2 SYDVKM. The CDR3 bases are TGTGCCAGCAGTCCCAACCGGGGCAGGAACACCGGGGAGCTGTTTTTT. This codes for CASSPNRGRNTGELFF.

The chain links TRBV27 to TRBJ1-4; D is unclear. V was trimmed by 3 bases and J by 2 bases, leaving 4 bases between them. Germline CDR1 MNHEY, CDR2 SMNVEV (reference sequence). This CDR3 has 13 amino acids. The DNA for the CDR3 is TGTGCCAGCAGTTTGACGACTAATGAAAAACTGTTTTTT. Protein sequence: CASSLTTNEKLFF.

This clone was picked up one time. V usage is TRBV6-5 and J usage is TRBJ2-7, with 9 bases lining up with TRBD1. The V segment lost 6 bases and the J segment 5 bases; nucleotides outside the gene matches: 8. CDR1 and CDR2 from the germline V gene are MNHEY and SVGAGI. There are 14 residues in the CDR3. CDR3 residues: CASSPGTGFHEQYF. The CDR3 DNA reads TGTGCCAGCAGCCCCGGGACAGGGTTCCACGAGCAGTACTTC.

V usage is TRBV5-6 and J usage is TRBJ2-3; D call uncertain. In germline, CDR1 is SGHDT, CDR2 YYEEEE. Trimming stripped 0 bases from V and 5 bases from J, with 7 bases between. CDR3 length: 13 amino acids. CDR3 region: CASSLDGLDTQYF. DNA for the CDR3: TGTGCCAGCAGCTTGGATGGTTTAGATACGCAGTATTTT.

This chain joins TRBV5-1 and TRBJ2-1; no reliable D call. Deletions cut 0 bases from V and 4 bases from J, with 8 bases between. Per the germline V gene, CDR1 is SGHRS and CDR2 is YFSETQ. The length of the CDR3 is 14 residues. CDR3 sequence: CASSLETLYNEQFF. CDR3 DNA sequence: TGCGCCAGCAGCTTGGAGACACTATACAATGAGCAGTTCTTC.